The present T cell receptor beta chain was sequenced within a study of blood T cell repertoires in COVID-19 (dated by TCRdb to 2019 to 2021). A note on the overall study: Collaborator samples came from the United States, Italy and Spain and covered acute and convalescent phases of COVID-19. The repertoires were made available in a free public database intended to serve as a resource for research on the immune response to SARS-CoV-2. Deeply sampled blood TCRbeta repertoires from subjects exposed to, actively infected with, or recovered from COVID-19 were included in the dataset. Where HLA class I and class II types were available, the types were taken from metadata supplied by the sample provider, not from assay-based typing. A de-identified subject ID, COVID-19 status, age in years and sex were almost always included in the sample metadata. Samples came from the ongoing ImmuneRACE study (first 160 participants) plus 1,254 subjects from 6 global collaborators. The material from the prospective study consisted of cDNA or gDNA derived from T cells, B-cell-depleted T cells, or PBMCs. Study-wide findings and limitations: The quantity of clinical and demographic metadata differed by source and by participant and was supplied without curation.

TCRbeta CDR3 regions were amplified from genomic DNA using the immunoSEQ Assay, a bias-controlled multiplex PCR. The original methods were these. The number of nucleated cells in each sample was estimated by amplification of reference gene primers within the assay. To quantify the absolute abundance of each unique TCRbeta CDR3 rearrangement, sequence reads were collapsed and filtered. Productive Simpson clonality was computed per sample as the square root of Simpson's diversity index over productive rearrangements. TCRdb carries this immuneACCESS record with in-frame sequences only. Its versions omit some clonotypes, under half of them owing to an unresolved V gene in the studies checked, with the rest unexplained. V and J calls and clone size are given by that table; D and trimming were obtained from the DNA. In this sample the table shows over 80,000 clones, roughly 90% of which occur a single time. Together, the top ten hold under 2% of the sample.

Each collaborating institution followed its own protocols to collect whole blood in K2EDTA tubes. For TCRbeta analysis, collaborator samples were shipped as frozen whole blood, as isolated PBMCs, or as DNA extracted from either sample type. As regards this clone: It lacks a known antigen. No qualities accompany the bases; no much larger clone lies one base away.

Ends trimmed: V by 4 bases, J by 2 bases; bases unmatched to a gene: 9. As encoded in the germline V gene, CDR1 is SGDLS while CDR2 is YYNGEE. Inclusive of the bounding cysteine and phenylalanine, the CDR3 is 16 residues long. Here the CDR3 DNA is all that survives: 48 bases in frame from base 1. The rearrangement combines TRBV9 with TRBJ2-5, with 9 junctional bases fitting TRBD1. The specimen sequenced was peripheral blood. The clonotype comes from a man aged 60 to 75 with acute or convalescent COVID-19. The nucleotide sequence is TGTGCCAGCAGCAGACGGGACAGGGCGGAGCAAGAGACCCAGTACTTC. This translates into CASSRRDRAEQETQYF.